The 17 T cell receptor beta chains listed next were all sequenced from one sample in a study of response to subunit inactivated influenza vaccine. TCRdb processed the RT-PCR reads anew with MiXCR; each CDR3 protein has one entry. There are around 480,000 distinct CDR3 sequences in the sample; approximately 15% occur only once, and approximately 3% lies in the top ten. The material was CD4+ T cells sorted from PBMCs, obtained about 23 months after vaccination. The origin of the receptors is a man in his fifties or sixties who received an inactivated influenza vaccine.

Many counts were recorded for this clonotype. V is TRBV5-1 and J is TRBJ2-1, with 7 bases matching TRBD2. The length of the CDR3 is 15 residues. Trimming removed 0 bases from V and 6 bases from J; junction bases left unmatched: 6. Germline V lookup: CDR1 SGHRS, CDR2 YFSETQ. The CDR3 nucleotides read TGCGCCAGCAGCTTGGCAAGCGGGGCTGCCAATGAGCAGTTCTTC. Encoded protein: CASSLASGAANEQFF.

About this clonotype: The CDR3 end shows no conserved phenylalanine or tryptophan, and so a read error is likely. No DNA is shown, since the ends of the CDR3 on it are uncertain; the CDR3 is the one TCRdb lists. The chain uses TRBV7-6 and TRBJ2-7; the D call TRBD1 from the table was never checked on the DNA. The CDR3 has 12 residues if both end residues are counted. CDR1 SGHVS and CDR2 FNYEAQ come from the germline V gene. This CDR3 is CASSGHGQGIEL.

The chain joins TRBV6-2 or TRBV6-3 to TRBJ1-2; D possibly corresponds to TRBD1 (5 bases). Looked up from germline, CDR1 is MNHEY and CDR2 is SVGEGT. The CDR3 is 15 residues long. V lost 6 bases and J lost 5, with 19 bases in between. Written as DNA, the CDR3 is TGTGCCAGCAGCCTCCAGGGTACCCTCCCTTATGGCTACACCTTC. This gives the protein CASSLQGTLPYGYTF.

This sequence joins TRBV11-2 and TRBJ2-1; TRBD2 agrees at 9 bases. CDR3 length: 15 amino acids. The ends lost 5 bases at V and 6 bases at J; junction bases unmatched: 8. CDR1 and CDR2 from the germline V gene are SGHAT and FQNNGV. CDR3 nucleotides: TGTGCCAGCAGCGCGTCTAGCGGGAACTTCAATGAGCAGTTCTTC. Translating it yields CASSASSGNFNEQFF.

This chain connects TRBV11-2 to TRBJ2-2; TRBD1 agrees at 9 bases. The V gene end was trimmed by 5 bases and the J gene end by 8 bases; junction bases not matched to a gene: 12. The CDR3 runs to 16 residues. Germline lookup yields CDR1 SGHAT and CDR2 FQNNGV. For the CDR3, the DNA is TGTGCCAGCAGCCCCCGGGACAGGGTAACAACTGGGGAGCTGTTTTTT. This translates into CASSPRDRVTTGELFF.

This clonotype was seen more than once but under ten times. The chain couples TRBV24-1 to TRBJ2-1, with 10 bases that match TRBD1. Germline V gene lookup returns CDR1 KGHDR and CDR2 SFDVKD. This CDR3 has 15 residues. Trimming took 4 bases from V and 5 from J; bases not matched to a gene: 4. The CDR3 loop reads CATSESGTGDNEQFF. The CDR3 DNA follows: TGTGCCACCAGTGAGTCCGGGACAGGGGACAATGAGCAGTTCTTC.

The chain links TRBV29-1 to TRBJ1-1, with D maybe TRBD1 (5 bases). The CDR3 extends over 11 amino acids. The germline CDR1 and CDR2 sequences are SQVTM and ANQGSEA. The V end lost 7 bases, the J end lost 3 bases, and 9 bases lay between the germline ends. CDR3 DNA sequence: TGCAGCGGGGGGTGGGACACTGAAGCTTTCTTT. It specifies CSGGWDTEAFF.

The CDR3 spells CASSLAGGIGEQFF. For the CDR3, the DNA is TGTGCCAGCAGTTTGGCGGGGGGGATAGGTGAGCAGTTCTTC. The chain has TRBV12-3 or TRBV12-4 and TRBJ2-1, with 9 bases aligning to TRBD2. The ends lost 3 bases at V and 9 bases at J; junction bases unmatched: 6. This CDR3 contains 14 residues.

This clonotype was picked up many times. V and J are TRBV7-9 and TRBJ2-1, with 13 bases lining up with TRBD2. Germline loops: CDR1 SEHNR, CDR2 FQNEAQ (reference sequence). Trimming cost V 1 base and J 8 bases; bases outside gene matches: 5. The length of the CDR3 is 16 residues. The CDR3 loop reads CASSLGTSGRADEQFF. The CDR3 bases are TGTGCCAGCAGCTTAGGTACTAGCGGGAGGGCCGATGAGCAGTTCTTC.

This clonotype was counted a few times. The gene calls are TRBV20-1 and TRBJ2-2, with 9 bases identical to TRBD1. Germline V lookup: CDR1 DFQATT, CDR2 SNEGSKA (reference sequence). The CDR3 has 14 amino acids. J was trimmed by 4 bases and V by 6 bases; bases with no gene match: 6. CDR3 bases: TGCAGTGCCGTGGACAGGGGAGGCACCGGGGAGCTGTTTTTT. Its translation: CSAVDRGGTGELFF.

The chain couples TRBV28 to TRBJ2-7; perhaps D is TRBD1 or TRBD2 (5 bases each). Germline CDR1 and CDR2: MDHEN and SYDVKM. The CDR3 is made up of 15 amino acids. The V end was cut by 1 base, the J end by 2 bases, with 12 bases between. The CDR3: CASSLYRRDPYEQYF. The DNA for the CDR3 is TGTGCCAGCAGTTTATATCGCAGGGACCCCTACGAGCAGTACTTC.

In this sample, this clonotype turned up a few times. This chain joins TRBV12-3 or TRBV12-4 and TRBJ2-3; 10 bases fit TRBD2. After removal of 0 bases from V and 4 bases from J, the junction contained 7 bases not matched to a gene. The CDR3 is 17 residues long. CDR3 residues: CASSLALSSGGPDTQYF. The CDR3 DNA follows: TGTGCCAGCAGTTTAGCGCTGAGTAGCGGGGGGCCAGATACGCAGTATTTT.

This clonotype was seen more than once but under ten times. This chain joins TRBV5-1 and TRBJ1-1, with D perhaps TRBD1 (6 bases). V was cut by 0 bases and J by 1 base, with 7 bases left in between. This CDR3 region has 14 residues. The germline CDR1 and CDR2 sequences are SGHRS and YFSETQ. CDR3 nucleotide sequence: TGCGCCAGCAGCTTGGAGGGACAGAACACTGAAGCTTTCTTT. Translating gives CASSLEGQNTEAFF.

V usage is TRBV20-1 and J usage is TRBJ2-5, with a possible D match to TRBD2 (5 bases). This CDR3 spans 17 amino acids. CDR1 is DFQATT and CDR2 is SNEGSKA in the germline V gene (reference sequence). Trimming cost V 0 bases and J 0 bases, with 17 bases left between them. The CDR3 loop is CSARDNRLAPYQETQYF. The DNA for the CDR3 is TGCAGTGCTAGAGATAATCGTCTAGCTCCGTACCAAGAGACCCAGTACTTC.

The chain joins TRBV4-1 to TRBJ1-4; D remains ambiguous. The CDR3 extends over 13 amino acids. V was clipped by 1 base and J by 8 bases, with 8 bases between them. Germline CDR1 and CDR2: MGHRA and YSYEKL. The chain's CDR3 is CASSQVVREKLFF. For the CDR3, the DNA is TGCGCCAGCAGCCAAGTAGTACGAGAAAAACTGTTTTTT.

The sample holds a few counts of this clonotype. CDR3 region: CASLAGGRSYNEQFF. For the CDR3, the DNA is TGTGCCAGTCTAGCGGGAGGTCGCTCCTACAATGAGCAGTTCTTC. This sequence joins TRBV18 and TRBJ2-1, with 11 bases aligning to TRBD2. Germline CDR1 is KGHSH and CDR2 is LQKENI. The CDR3 totals 15 residues. The V gene end was trimmed by 9 bases and the J gene end by 0 bases; junction bases not matched to a gene: 4.

V gene TRBV18 combines with J gene TRBJ2-1; the match to TRBD2 covers 8 bases. Germline V gives CDR1 KGHSH, CDR2 LQKENI. CDR3 length: 16 amino acids. After removal of 3 bases from V and 10 bases from J, the junction contained 14 bases not matched to a gene. DNA for the CDR3: TGTGCCAGCTCACCGCAAACAGCGGGAGCTTCGGGGGAGCAGTTCTTC. Translated: CASSPQTAGASGEQFF.